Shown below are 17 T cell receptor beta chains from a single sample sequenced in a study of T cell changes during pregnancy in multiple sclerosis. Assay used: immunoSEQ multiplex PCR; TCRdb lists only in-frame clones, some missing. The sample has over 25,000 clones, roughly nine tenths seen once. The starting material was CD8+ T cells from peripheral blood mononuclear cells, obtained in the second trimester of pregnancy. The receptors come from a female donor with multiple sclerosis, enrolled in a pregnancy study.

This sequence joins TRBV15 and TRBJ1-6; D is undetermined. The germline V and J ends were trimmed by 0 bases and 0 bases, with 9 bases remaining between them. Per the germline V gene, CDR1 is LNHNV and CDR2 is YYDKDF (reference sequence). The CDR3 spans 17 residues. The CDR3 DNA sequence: TGTGCCACCAGCAGAGATAGCCAGCCCTCCTATAATTCACCCCTCCACTTT. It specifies CATSRDSQPSYNSPLHF.

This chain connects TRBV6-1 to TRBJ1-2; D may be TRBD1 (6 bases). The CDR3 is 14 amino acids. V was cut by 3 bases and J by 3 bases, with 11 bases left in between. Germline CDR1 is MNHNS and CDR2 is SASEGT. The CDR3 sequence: CASSDLGQHYGYTF. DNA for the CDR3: TGTGCCAGCAGTGATCTAGGACAGCACTATGGCTACACCTTC.

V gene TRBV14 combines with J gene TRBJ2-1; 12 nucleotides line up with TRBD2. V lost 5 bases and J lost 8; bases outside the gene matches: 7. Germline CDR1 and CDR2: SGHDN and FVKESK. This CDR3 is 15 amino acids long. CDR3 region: CASSVLAGGPDEQFF. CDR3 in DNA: TGTGCCAGCAGCGTCCTAGCGGGAGGGCCTGATGAGCAGTTCTTC.

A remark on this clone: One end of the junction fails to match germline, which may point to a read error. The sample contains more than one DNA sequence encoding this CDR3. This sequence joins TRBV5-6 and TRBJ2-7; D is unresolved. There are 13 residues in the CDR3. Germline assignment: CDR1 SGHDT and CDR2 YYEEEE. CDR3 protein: CASSFPERGEQYF. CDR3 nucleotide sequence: TGTGCCAGCAGCTTTCCAGAAAGAGGCGAGCAATACTTC.

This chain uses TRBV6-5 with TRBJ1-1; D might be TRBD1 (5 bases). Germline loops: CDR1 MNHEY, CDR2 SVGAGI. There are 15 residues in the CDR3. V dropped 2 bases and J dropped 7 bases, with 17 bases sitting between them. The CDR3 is CASSYGYTGVDEAFF. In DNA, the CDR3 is TGTGCCAGCAGTTACGGATACACGGGGGTAGATGAAGCTTTCTTT.

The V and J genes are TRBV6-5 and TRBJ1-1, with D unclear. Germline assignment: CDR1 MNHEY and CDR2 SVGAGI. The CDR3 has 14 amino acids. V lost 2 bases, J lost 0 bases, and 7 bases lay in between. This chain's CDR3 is CASSYTGVNTEAFF. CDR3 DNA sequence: TGTGCCAGCAGTTACACGGGTGTGAACACTGAAGCTTTCTTT.

As DNA, the CDR3 is TGTGCCAGCAGTGAAAAAGGACTAGCGGGGGGGACTGGGGAGACCCAGTACTTC. Its protein product is CASSEKGLAGGTGETQYF. The rearrangement uses TRBV2 and TRBJ2-5; TRBD2 matches at 15 bases. The CDR3 has 18 residues. V dropped 2 bases and J dropped 5; count of bases not matched to a gene: 9. In germline, CDR1 is SNHLY, CDR2 FYNNEI.

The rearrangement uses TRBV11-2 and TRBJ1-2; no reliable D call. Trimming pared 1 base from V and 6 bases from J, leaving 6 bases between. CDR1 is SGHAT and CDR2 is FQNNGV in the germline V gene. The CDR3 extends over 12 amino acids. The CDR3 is CASSLGRNGYTF. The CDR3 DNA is TGTGCCAGCAGCTTAGGGCGGAATGGCTACACCTTC. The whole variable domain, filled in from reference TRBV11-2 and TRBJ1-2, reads EAGVAQSPRYKIIEKRQSVAFWCNPISGHATLYWYQQILGQGPKLLIQFQNNGVVDDSQLPKDRFSAERLKGVDSTLKIQPAKLEDSAVYLCASSLGRNGYTFGSGTRLTVV.

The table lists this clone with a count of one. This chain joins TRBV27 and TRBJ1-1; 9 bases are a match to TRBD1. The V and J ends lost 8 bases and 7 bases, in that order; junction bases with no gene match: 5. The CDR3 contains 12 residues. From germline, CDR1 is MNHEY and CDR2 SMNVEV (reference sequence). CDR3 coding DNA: TGTGCCAGCGCGATGGGACAGGGTGAAGCTTTCTTT. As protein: CASAMGQGEAFF.

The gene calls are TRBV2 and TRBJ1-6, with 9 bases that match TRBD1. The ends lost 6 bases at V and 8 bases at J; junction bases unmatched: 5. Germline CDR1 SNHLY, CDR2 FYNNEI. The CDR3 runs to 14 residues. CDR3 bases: TGTGCCAGCAGGACCGGGACAGGGTATTCACCCCTCCACTTT. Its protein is CASRTGTGYSPLHF.

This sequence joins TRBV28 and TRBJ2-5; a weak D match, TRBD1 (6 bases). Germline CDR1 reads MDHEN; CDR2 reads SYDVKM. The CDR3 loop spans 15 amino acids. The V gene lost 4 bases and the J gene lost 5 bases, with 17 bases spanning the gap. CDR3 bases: TGTGCCAGCAGTTGGGCAGGGGACCAACGGGAGACCCAGTACTTC. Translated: CASSWAGDQRETQYF.

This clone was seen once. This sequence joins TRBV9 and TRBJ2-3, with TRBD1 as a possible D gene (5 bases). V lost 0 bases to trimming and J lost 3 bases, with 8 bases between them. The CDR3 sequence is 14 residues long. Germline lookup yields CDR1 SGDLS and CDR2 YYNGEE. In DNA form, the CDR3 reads TGTGCCAGCAGCGTAGAGACAGTTACAGATACGCAGTATTTT. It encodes CASSVETVTDTQYF.

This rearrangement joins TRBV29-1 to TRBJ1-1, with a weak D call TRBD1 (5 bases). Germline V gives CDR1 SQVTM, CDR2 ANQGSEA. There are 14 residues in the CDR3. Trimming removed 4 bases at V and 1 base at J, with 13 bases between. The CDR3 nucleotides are TGCAGCGTTGTATCCGCTACAGGGAACACTGAAGCTTTCTTT. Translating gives CSVVSATGNTEAFF.

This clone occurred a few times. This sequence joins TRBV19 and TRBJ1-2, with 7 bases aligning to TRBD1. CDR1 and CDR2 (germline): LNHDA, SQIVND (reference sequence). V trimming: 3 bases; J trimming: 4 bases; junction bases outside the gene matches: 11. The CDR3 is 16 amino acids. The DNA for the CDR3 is TGTGCCAGTAGTATGCGTTCGGACAGGCCGATCTATGGCTACACCTTC. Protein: CASSMRSDRPIYGYTF.

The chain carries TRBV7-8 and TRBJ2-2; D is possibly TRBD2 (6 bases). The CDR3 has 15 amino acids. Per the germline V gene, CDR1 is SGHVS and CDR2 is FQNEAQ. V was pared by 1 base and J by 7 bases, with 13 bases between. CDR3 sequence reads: CASSLDPGVGGELFF. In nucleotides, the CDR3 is TGTGCCAGCAGCTTAGACCCGGGAGTGGGCGGGGAGCTGTTTTTT. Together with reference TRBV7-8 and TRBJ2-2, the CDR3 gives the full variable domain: GAGVSQSPRYKVAKRGQDVALRCDPISGHVSLFWYQQALGQGPEFLTYFQNEAQLDKSGLPSDRFFAERPEGSVSTLKIQRTQQEDSAVYLCASSLDPGVGGELFFGEGSRLTVL.

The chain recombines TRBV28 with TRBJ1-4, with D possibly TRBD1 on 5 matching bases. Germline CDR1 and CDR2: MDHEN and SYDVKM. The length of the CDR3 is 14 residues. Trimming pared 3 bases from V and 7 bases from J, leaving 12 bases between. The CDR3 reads CASSFQGSGEKLFF. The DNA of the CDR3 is TGTGCCAGCAGTTTCCAGGGAAGTGGTGAAAAACTGTTTTTT.

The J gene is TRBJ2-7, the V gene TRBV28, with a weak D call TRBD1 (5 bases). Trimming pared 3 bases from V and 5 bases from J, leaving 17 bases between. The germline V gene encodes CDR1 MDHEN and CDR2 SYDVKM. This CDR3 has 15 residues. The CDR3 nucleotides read TGTGCCAGCAGTTTTGCCGAGGCAGGGTTTCACGAGCAGTACTTC. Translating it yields CASSFAEAGFHEQYF.